This T cell receptor (beta chain) was found in a study of blood T cell repertoires in COVID-19 (dated by TCRdb to 2020 to 2021). General notes on the study: The collaborator samples originated in the United States, Italy and Spain and spanned the acute and convalescent phases of COVID-19. The material from the prospective study consisted of cDNA or gDNA derived from T cells, B-cell-depleted T cells, or PBMCs. The dataset comprised deeply sampled blood TCRbeta repertoires from subjects exposed to, actively infected with, or recovered from COVID-19. A freely available public database, intended as a resource for researchers studying the immune response to SARS-CoV-2, is where the repertoires were released. Samples were obtained from the ongoing ImmuneRACE study (first 160 participants) and from 1,254 subjects provided by 6 global collaborators. The sample metadata nearly always contained a de-identified subject ID, COVID-19 status, age in years and sex. Where available, HLA class I and class II types were obtained from metadata supplied by the sample provider rather than from assay-based typing.

Whole blood was collected in K2EDTA tubes by collaborating institutions according to the institutions' own protocols. For TCRbeta analysis, collaborators shipped samples in one of three forms: frozen whole blood, isolated PBMCs, or DNA extracted from either of those sample types. The paper's findings and limits, for the study overall: Clinical and demographic metadata were provided uncurated, with the amount varying by source and participant.

This clone appeared once. Its antigen target is currently unknown. No per-base quality is available; no much larger clone lies one base away. TCRbeta CDR3 regions were amplified from genomic DNA using the immunoSEQ Assay, a bias-controlled multiplex PCR. The authors processed their data as follows. Nucleated cell counts per sample were estimated from amplification of reference gene primers within the assay. To quantify the absolute abundance of each unique TCRbeta CDR3 rearrangement, sequence reads were collapsed and filtered. For each sample, productive Simpson clonality was calculated by taking the square root of Simpson's diversity index across productive rearrangements. The clones in this table, taken by TCRdb from immuneACCESS, are in-frame only. Not every clone is retained; where verified, under half of the shortfall comes from an unresolved V gene, and the cause of the rest is unknown. V and J calls and clone size follow that table, whereas D and trimming were derived from the DNA. This sample comprises under 95,000 clones, over 75% of them detected only once. The top ten clonotypes cover approximately 4.6% of the sample.

Source material: peripheral blood. The source of this sequence is a human donor in a cohort sampled during active COVID-19.

In nucleotides, the sequence is TGTGCCAGCAGACCTCGGGGGGAGAGAGCTTTCTTT. Its translation is CASRPRGERAFF. The rearranged segments are TRBV27 and TRBJ1-1; the D gene is possibly TRBD1, with 5 bases matching. Based on the germline V gene (reference sequence), the CDR1 and CDR2 sequences are MNHEY and SMNVEV. The CDR3 runs 12 residues from the cysteine to the phenylalanine. Kept here is only the CDR3 DNA, which spans 36 bases and is read in frame from base 1. V is shortened by 6 bases, J by 10 bases, and the region joining them spans 15 bases.